Here is one TCR beta chain with its context. Germline CDR1 and CDR2: MDHEN and SYDVKM. CDR3 size: 14 residues. The V end was cut by 1 base, the J end by 12 bases, with 18 bases between. The entry originates in a study of T cell responses to AZD1222 COVID-19 vaccine. Assay used: immunoSEQ multiplex PCR; TCRdb lists only in-frame clones, some missing. The sample has 110,000 or so clones; approximately 88% are singletons. The clonotype was recovered from an adult who received the AZD1222 COVID-19 vaccine. The chain links TRBV28 to TRBJ1-1; D possibly corresponds to TRBD1 (5 bases). This specimen was peripheral blood, taken 28 days after the second AZD1222 dose. CDR3 in amino acids: CASSLYSTGGETFF. The CDR3 DNA follows: TGTGCCAGCAGTTTATACTCTACGGGGGGAGAGACTTTCTTT.